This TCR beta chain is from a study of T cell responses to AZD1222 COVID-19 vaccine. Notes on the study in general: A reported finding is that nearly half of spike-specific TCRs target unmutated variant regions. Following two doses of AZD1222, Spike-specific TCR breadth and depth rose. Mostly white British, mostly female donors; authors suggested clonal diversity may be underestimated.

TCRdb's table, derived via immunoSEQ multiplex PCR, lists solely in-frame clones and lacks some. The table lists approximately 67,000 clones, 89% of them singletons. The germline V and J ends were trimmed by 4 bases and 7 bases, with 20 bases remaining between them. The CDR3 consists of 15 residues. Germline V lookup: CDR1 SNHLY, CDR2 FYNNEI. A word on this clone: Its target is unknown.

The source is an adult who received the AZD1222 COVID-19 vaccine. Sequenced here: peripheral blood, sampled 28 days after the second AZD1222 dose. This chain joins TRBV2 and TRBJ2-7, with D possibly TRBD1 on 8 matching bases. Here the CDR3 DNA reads TGTGCCAGCAGTGGAGACAGGGGACTACGTTTAGAGCAGTACTTC. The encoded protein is CASSGDRGLRLEQYF.